A selection of T cell receptor beta chains follows, all from one sample in a study of post-analysis software for immune sequencing data. TCRdb reprocessed the PCR reads via MiXCR and lists one record per CDR3 protein. The data hold 800,000 to 950,000 distinct CDR3 sequences, with under 70% observed a single time. The sample was blood. These receptors all come from a girl between 5 and 17 years old with multiple sclerosis. Each CDR3 is given with its conserved first and last residue. The order of the fields is J gene, V gene, clone size, D gene, CDR3 DNA, CDR3 protein. A D gene is named only where the DNA matches it firmly. Size is stated for part of the rows, as once, few or many counts, or as a class when the clone is expanded.

TRBJ1-5,TRBV5-6,.,.,TGTGCCAGCAGCTTCCACAGGGAGGGCAATCAGCCCCAGCATTTT,CASSFHREGNQPQHF
TRBJ1-5,TRBV29-1,once,.,TGCAGCGCCGGTGGCAGTCAGAGTCCAAACGCCCAGCATTTT,CSAGGSQSPNAQHF
TRBJ1-1,TRBV25-1,.,.,TGTGCCAGCAGTGAAGCGACATACTCTGAAGCTTTCTTT,CASSEATYSEAFF
TRBJ2-1,TRBV5-1,once,TRBD2,TGCGCCAGCAGCCCGGGACTAGCGGGATGGGGGCAGGAGCAGTTCTTC,CASSPGLAGWGQEQFF
TRBJ2-5,TRBV29-1,.,.,TGCAGCGTTGGTGTCCAAGAGACCCAGTACTTC,CSVGVQETQYF
TRBJ2-5,TRBV24-1,.,.,TGTGCCACCAGTGATCACGACAGGCCATGGGAGCAGTACTTC,CATSDHDRPWEQYF
TRBJ1-2,TRBV29-1,once,TRBD1,TGCAGCGTTGAGACGGACAGGCTCCGAGGCGGCTACACCTTC,CSVETDRLRGGYTF
TRBJ2-3,TRBV16,.,.,TGTGCCAGCAGCCAATCTTCGGCAGGGCCGATAACAGATACGCAGTATTTT,CASSQSSAGPITDTQYF
TRBJ2-1,TRBV14,few,.,TGTGCCAGCAGCCAAAACAGGAAGGGCGAGCAGTTCTTC,CASSQNRKGEQFF
TRBJ2-1,TRBV5-1,.,.,TGCGCCAGCAGCCCACACTCCGGTCCCGACAATGAGCAGTTCTTC,CASSPHSGPDNEQFF
TRBJ1-1,TRBV12-3/TRBV12-4,.,.,TGTGCCAGTCAATCGGGGTACGCTGAAGCTTTCTTT,CASQSGYAEAFF
TRBJ2-1,TRBV6-2/TRBV6-3,.,TRBD2,TGTGCCAGCGATGCTAGCGGGGGGTGGTACAATGAGCAGTTCTTC,CASDASGGWYNEQFF
TRBJ2-6,TRBV5-5,.,.,TGTGCCAGCAGCTTGCCAGGGACCTCACCTGGGGCCAACGTCCTGACTTTC,CASSLPGTSPGANVLTF
TRBJ1-4,TRBV7-9,.,.,TGTGCCAGCAGCCCCCGGGACCCCCGGAAGGGTGAAAAACTGTTTTTT,CASSPRDPRKGEKLFF
TRBJ2-3,TRBV3-1,.,.,TGTGCCAGCAGCCCCATCGTCAGCACAGATACGCAGTATTTT,CASSPIVSTDTQYF
TRBJ1-5,TRBV3-1,.,TRBD1,TGTGCCAGCAGCCCTACAGGGGGCGCGTATAGCAATCAGCCCCAGCATTTT,CASSPTGGAYSNQPQHF
TRBJ2-3,TRBV5-1,.,.,TGCGCCAGCAGCTCCGCCCAGACAGGATCTAGCACAGATACGCAGTATTTT,CASSSAQTGSSTDTQYF
TRBJ2-7,TRBV15,.,TRBD2,TGTGCCACCAGCATGACGGGAGGGCCTTACGAGCAGTACTTC,CATSMTGGPYEQYF
TRBJ2-5,TRBV29-1,.,.,TGCAGCGTTGGGCAGGCCCAGGGGGAGACCCAGTACTTC,CSVGQAQGETQYF
TRBJ1-2,TRBV29-1,few,.,TGCAGCGCCCCGGCCAGCGGGTCTACCTATGGCTACACCTTC,CSAPASGSTYGYTF
TRBJ2-3,TRBV7-9,few,TRBD1,TGTGCCAGCAGCCAAGGGACAGGGAGGGTAGATACGCAGTATTTT,CASSQGTGRVDTQYF
TRBJ2-2,TRBV6-5,.,TRBD2,TGTGCCAGCAGTGCGGGAGGGGGAAACACCGGGGAGCTGTTTTTT,CASSAGGGNTGELFF
TRBJ2-2,TRBV20-1,.,TRBD2,TGCAGTGCTAGGCAAGCGGGAGTCGCCGGGGAGCTGTTTTTT,CSARQAGVAGELFF
TRBJ2-6,TRBV2,.,.,TGTGCCAGCAGTGAAATTTCCGGGTTAGGGGCCAACGTCCTGACTTTC,CASSEISGLGANVLTF
TRBJ1-6,TRBV7-3,.,.,TGTGCCAGCAGCCGCCGAACGGATTCACCCCTCCACTTT,CASSRRTDSPLHF
TRBJ2-5,TRBV18,.,.,TGTGCCAGCTCACCACCCCTGGGCTGGGAGACCCAGTACTTC,CASSPPLGWETQYF
TRBJ2-2,TRBV27,few,.,TGTGCCAGCAGTTTATTGGCAGGGAATAACGGGGAGCTGTTTTTT,CASSLLAGNNGELFF
TRBJ2-7,TRBV3-1,.,.,TGTGCCAGCAGCCCTACCACTCAGGGCGAGCAGTACTTC,CASSPTTQGEQYF
TRBJ2-7,TRBV7-6,few,.,TGTGCCAGCAGCTTAGGAAGGGTGACAGACTCCTACGAGCAGTACTTC,CASSLGRVTDSYEQYF
TRBJ1-1,TRBV4-1,.,.,TGCGCCAGCAGCCAAGAACCCCGCGGGGGCACGGAAGCTTTCTTT,CASSQEPRGGTEAFF
TRBJ2-3,TRBV20-1,once,TRBD2,TGCAGTGCTAGAACTAGCGGTTTTAGCACAGATACGCAGTATTTT,CSARTSGFSTDTQYF
TRBJ2-5,TRBV20-1,once,.,TGCAGTGCTACTAGCCTGTACCAAGAGACCCAGTACTTC,CSATSLYQETQYF
TRBJ2-7,TRBV12-5,.,.,TGTGCTAGTAGTGTGACGCACAGGGACGAGCAGTACTTC,CASSVTHRDEQYF
TRBJ2-7,TRBV29-1,.,.,TGCAGCGTTGGGGGTAGCACTCCCTCCTACGAGCAGTACTTC,CSVGGSTPSYEQYF
TRBJ2-3,TRBV7-2,.,TRBD2,TGTGCCAGCAGCCTCTCGGGGGGTTTAAATACGCAGTATTTT,CASSLSGGLNTQYF
TRBJ1-6,TRBV10-3,.,.,TGTGCCATCAGTGAGTCGACGCAGGGTGGGTCACCCCTCCACTTT,CAISESTQGGSPLHF
TRBJ2-7,TRBV12-3/TRBV12-4,.,TRBD1,TGTGCCAGCAGTCTACAGGGGGCGGTCTACGAGCAGTACTTC,CASSLQGAVYEQYF
TRBJ2-3,TRBV20-1,.,.,TGCAGTGTCCCAACCCTCGCCTCCCTTGGTGGGGATACGCAGTATTTT,CSVPTLASLGGDTQYF
TRBJ1-5,TRBV20-1,.,.,TGCAGTGCCACGGGGGCGGTGAGCAATCAGCCCCAGCATTTT,CSATGAVSNQPQHF
TRBJ2-7,TRBV7-6,.,.,TGTGCCAGCAGCTCCAATCCGGACACGAGCTCCTACGAGCAGTACTTC,CASSSNPDTSSYEQYF
TRBJ2-1,TRBV6-5,few,.,TGTGCCAGCAGTTACCCCAACAATGAGCAGTTCTTC,CASSYPNNEQFF
TRBJ2-1,TRBV5-1,.,TRBD2,TGCGCCAGCAGCTCCATGACTAGCGGGAGGAACTATGAGCAGTTCTTC,CASSSMTSGRNYEQFF
TRBJ2-5,TRBV20-1,.,.,TGCAGTGCGCCCAGGGGGGCAGAGACCCAGTACTTC,CSAPRGAETQYF
TRBJ1-5,TRBV12-3/TRBV12-4,.,TRBD1,TGTGCCAGCAGTGAGGACAGGGGGTACAATCAGCCCCAGCATTTT,CASSEDRGYNQPQHF
TRBJ1-1,TRBV29-1,.,.,TGCAGCCCCTTCCCCGTGCAGGGGAACACTGAAGCTTTCTTT,CSPFPVQGNTEAFF
TRBJ2-5,TRBV4-2,.,TRBD2,TGTGCCAGCAGCCGGGGACTAGCGGGGGAAGAGACCCAGTACTTC,CASSRGLAGEETQYF
TRBJ2-3,TRBV11-2,.,.,TGTGCCAGCAGCACTGGGCCTATCAGGGATACACAGTATTTT,CASSTGPIRDTQYF
TRBJ2-5,TRBV29-1,.,TRBD1,TGCAGCGTTGAATCTGGACAGGGCGGCAACAAAGAGACCCAGTACTTC,CSVESGQGGNKETQYF
TRBJ1-2,TRBV2,.,.,TGTGCCAGCATGGCAGTCCACTATGGCTACACCTTC,CASMAVHYGYTF
TRBJ2-5,TRBV12-3/TRBV12-4,few,.,TGTGCCAGCAGTTTCTGGGGCTACGCGACCTCTCAAGAGACCCAGTACTTC,CASSFWGYATSQETQYF